The TCR beta chain under discussion was sequenced for a study of Ad26.COV2.S vaccination and SARS-CoV-2 variants. About the study: Participants got Ad26.COV2.S intramuscularly, once or twice 56 days apart.

Germline V lookup: CDR1 SGHDT, CDR2 YYEEEE. There are 15 residues in the CDR3. The V gene lost 2 bases and the J gene lost 1 base, with 10 bases spanning the gap. The assay was immunoSEQ multiplex PCR, and TCRdb's table has in-frame clones only and misses some. Here the sample spans 300,000 to 450,000 clones, about 88% being singletons. Treatment denoted: around 19 received Ad26.COV2.S at low or high dose, single or two shots; a few received placebo; per-sample allocation not given. The study sampled participants on day 63 after the first vaccine or placebo injection. Built on an Ad26 vector, the vaccine expressed Wuhan-strain SARS-CoV-2 spike.

Sample: peripheral blood, taken in a trial of Ad26.COV2.S vaccine versus placebo. The sequence came from a person aged 18-65 years who received the Ad26.COV2.S COVID-19 vaccine or a placebo. V and J are TRBV5-6 and TRBJ2-4; D is perhaps TRBD2 (5 bases). The CDR3 region is CASSFGVGAKNIQYF. The CDR3 nucleotides are TGTGCCAGCAGCTTCGGGGTGGGGGCCAAAAACATTCAGTACTTC.